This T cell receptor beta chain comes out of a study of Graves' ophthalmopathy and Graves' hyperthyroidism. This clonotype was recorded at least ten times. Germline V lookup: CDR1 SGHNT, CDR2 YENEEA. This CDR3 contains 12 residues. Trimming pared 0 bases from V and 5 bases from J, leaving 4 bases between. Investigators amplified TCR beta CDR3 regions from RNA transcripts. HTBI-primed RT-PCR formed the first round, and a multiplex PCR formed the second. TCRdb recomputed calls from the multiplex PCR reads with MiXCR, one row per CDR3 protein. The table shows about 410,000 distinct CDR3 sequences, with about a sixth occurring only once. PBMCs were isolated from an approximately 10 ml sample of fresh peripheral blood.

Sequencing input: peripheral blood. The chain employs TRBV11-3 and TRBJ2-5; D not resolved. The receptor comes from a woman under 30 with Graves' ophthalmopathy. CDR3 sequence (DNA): TGTGCCAGCAGCTTAGATCGCGAGACCCAGTACTTC. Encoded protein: CASSLDRETQYF.